This T cell receptor beta chain was captured in a study of shared clonotypes between healthy human individuals (dated by TCRdb to the early 2020s). The study in broad terms: The cohort included three men and a couple of women between 18 and 49 years of age. Per donor, three plates each were used for CD4 naive and CD4 memory, two for CD8 naive, and one for CD8 memory. The study deeply sequenced blood TCR repertoires of five healthy adults to estimate repertoire size and the extent of clonotype sharing between individuals. To increase sequencing depth and limit assay-specific biases, TCR repertoire library preparation and sequencing were carried out by different laboratories using diverse techniques. Between about 0.8 and 9 billion PBMCs per donor were obtained by leukapheresis. General conclusions and limits of the study: Sampling was restricted to blood, and TCR repertoires in tissues likely differ from the TCR repertoires found in blood. Because the study included a small number of donors, the genetic and exposure-history diversity represented was limited. Based on pairwise subsampling, the degree of clonotype sharing among donors was expected to be affected by sequencing depth. Rarefaction of sorted-subset datasets indicated incomplete sequencing despite the large sequencing depth. Estimated clonotype richness was generally larger for naive than for memory subsets. Across a handful of donors, approximately 5% of naive CD4, approximately 3.6% of naive CD8, 2.3% of memory CD4, and 0.3% to 0.45% of memory CD8 clonotypes were shared. Compared with non-shared clonotypes, clonotypes shared by all four sorted-subset donors had higher generation probabilities.

TCR CDR3 regions were amplified from genomic DNA by multiplex PCR using the deep immunoSEQ assay. For each cell subset, the extracted genomic DNA was distributed evenly across all wells of several immunoSEQ 96-well plates, and each plate served as one replicate. For sorted subsets, roughly 200 ng genomic DNA, equal to approximately 30,000 T cell genomes, was loaded into each replicate PCR. Purified libraries were quantified with a Qubit 3.0 fluorometer, sized on a Bioanalyzer 2100, and re-quantified with the KAPA Library Quantification kit. Each immunoSEQ 96-well plate was sequenced on its own single-read 150-cycle Illumina NextSeq 550 flow cell. In the paper's pipeline: Because only junctional sequences without quality scores were contained in the immunoSEQ output, filtering matching that applied to full-length reads could not be performed. Sequences were annotated with PyIR, a Python wrapper for IgBLAST v1.9, using IMGT germline references to assign V/J genes and CDR3. Any read was removed if the V/J assignment was weak (E-value above 1e-6), the CDR3 was missing, or the read contained stop codons, out-of-frame junctions, or ambiguous translated residues. V3J clonotypes were defined as sequences sharing an identical inferred V gene, J gene, and CDR3 amino acid sequence. To compute the percentage overlap between repertoires, the number of shared unique clonotypes was divided by the size of the smaller repertoire. RTK rarefaction, the Chao1 estimator, and Recon v2.1 estimates of unobserved clonotypes were used to assess repertoire richness. Generation probabilities for all TCRbeta clonotypes obtained by the gDNA method from several donors were computed using OLGA. In TCRdb, the immuneACCESS table is reduced to in-frame sequences with V and J assigned. These tables do not hold every clone; where another copy was compared, an unresolved V gene accounts for under half, and the others remain unexplained. Clone size and V and J calls were adopted from that table, with D and trimming inferred from the DNA. In this sample the table shows about a million clones, 70% to 85% of which occur a single time. The top ten clonotypes cover 0.89% of the sample.

From the cysteine up to the phenylalanine, the CDR3 has a length of 17 residues. CDR3 DNA only is kept here, 51 bases in frame from base 1. From the germline V gene (reference sequence), CDR1 is MNHEY and CDR2 is SMNVEV. Cut back by 4 bases and 7 bases, the V and J ends lie 25 bases apart. Donors were healthy HIV-negative adults with no recently reported acute infections or vaccinations. Only Caucasian adults living in Nashville, Tennessee, USA were represented among the donors. Magnetic negative selection was used to enrich CD4+ T cells, after which naive cells were positively selected on CD45RA and the negative fraction became the memory subset. Blood was collected by leukapheresis, and PBMCs were isolated by Ficoll-Histopaque density gradient centrifugation and then cryopreserved in liquid nitrogen vapor phase. Analytical flow cytometry was used to check the purity and quantity of each magnetically sorted T cell population. Each sorted fraction had its genomic DNA isolated and then quantified by UV absorbance on a Nanodrop 2000c.

On this clone: Its antigen remains unidentified. No much larger clonotype is one base removed from it; base qualities were not supplied.

The sequencing input was memory CD4+ T cells from PBMCs. According to the study, the label for this sample's cell subset or site signals: CD45RA-negative fraction. This sequence uses TRBV27 and TRBJ2-5, with TRBD1 tentatively as D gene (6 bases match). This TCR was recovered from a man aged 18 to 29 in good health. Some clones in this sample may be carry-over from other donors' samples. The nucleotide sequence reads TGTGCCAGCAGTTCGTACGTGGGGGTAGGAGAGACAGGGACCCAGTACTTC. Translated, this gives CASSSYVGVGETGTQYF.